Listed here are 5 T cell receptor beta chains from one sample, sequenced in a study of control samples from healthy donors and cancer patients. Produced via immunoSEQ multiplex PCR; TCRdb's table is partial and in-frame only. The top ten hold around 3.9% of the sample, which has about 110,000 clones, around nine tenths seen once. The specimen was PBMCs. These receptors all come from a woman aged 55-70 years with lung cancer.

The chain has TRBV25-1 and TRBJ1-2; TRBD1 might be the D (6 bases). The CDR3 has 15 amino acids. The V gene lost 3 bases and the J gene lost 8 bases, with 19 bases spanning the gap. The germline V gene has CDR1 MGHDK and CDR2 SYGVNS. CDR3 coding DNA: TGTGCCAGCAGTGATTGGACAAGGGGGATGGAGGGCTACACCTTC. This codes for CASSDWTRGMEGYTF.

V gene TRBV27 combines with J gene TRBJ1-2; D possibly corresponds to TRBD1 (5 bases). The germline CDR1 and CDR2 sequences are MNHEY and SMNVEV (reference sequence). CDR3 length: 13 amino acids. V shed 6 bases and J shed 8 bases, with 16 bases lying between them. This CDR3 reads CASRTQGREGYTF. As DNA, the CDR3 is TGTGCCAGCAGAACTCAGGGTCGAGAGGGCTACACCTTC.

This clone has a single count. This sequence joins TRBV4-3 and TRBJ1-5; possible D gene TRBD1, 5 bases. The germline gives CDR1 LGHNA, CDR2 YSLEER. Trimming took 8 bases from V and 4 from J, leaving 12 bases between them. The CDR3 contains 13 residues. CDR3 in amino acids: CASGAGMNQPQHF. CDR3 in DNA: TGCGCCAGCGGGGCAGGGATGAATCAGCCCCAGCATTTT.

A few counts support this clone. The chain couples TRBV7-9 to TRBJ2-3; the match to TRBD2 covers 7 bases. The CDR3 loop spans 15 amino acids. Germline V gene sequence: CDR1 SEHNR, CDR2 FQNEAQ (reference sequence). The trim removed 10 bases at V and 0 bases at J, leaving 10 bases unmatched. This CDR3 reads CATQIGGTSTDTQYF. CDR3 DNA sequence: TGTGCCACCCAGATCGGGGGGACTAGCACAGATACGCAGTATTTT.

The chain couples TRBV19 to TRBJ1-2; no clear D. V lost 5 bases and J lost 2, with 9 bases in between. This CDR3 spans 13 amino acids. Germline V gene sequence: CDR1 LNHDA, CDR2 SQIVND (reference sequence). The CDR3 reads CASSFAGNYGYTF. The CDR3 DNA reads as TGTGCCAGTAGTTTTGCGGGGAACTATGGCTACACCTTC.